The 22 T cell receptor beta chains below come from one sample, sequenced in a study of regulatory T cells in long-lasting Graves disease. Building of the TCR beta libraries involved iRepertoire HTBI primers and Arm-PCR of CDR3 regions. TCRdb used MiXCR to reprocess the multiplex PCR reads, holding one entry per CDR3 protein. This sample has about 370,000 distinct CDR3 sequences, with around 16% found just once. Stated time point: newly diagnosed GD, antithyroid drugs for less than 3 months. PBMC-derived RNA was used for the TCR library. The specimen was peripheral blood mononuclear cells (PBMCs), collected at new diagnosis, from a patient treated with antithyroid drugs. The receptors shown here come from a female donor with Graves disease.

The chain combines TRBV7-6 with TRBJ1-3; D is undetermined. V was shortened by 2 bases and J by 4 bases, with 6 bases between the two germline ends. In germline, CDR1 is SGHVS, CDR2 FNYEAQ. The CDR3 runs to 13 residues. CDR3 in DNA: TGTGCCAGCAGCTTATCGGCAGGAAACACCATATATTTT. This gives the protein CASSLSAGNTIYF.

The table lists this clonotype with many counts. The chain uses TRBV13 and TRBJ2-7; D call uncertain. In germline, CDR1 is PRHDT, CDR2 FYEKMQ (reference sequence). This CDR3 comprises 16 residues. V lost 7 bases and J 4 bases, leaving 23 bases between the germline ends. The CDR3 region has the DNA TGTGCCAGCACCCGCTCCGGTGTACCACAACAGTACGAGCAGTACTTC. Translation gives CASTRSGVPQQYEQYF. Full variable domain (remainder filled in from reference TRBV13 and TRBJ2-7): AAGVIQSPRHLIKEKRETATLKCYPIPRHDTVYWYQQGPGQDPQFLISFYEKMQSDKGSIPDRFSAQQFSDYHSELNMSSLELGDSALYFCASTRSGVPQQYEQYFGPGTRLTVT.

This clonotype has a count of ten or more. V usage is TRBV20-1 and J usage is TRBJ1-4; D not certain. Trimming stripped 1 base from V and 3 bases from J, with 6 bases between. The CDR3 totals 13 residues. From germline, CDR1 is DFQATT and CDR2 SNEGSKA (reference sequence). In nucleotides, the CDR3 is TGCAGTGCTAGAGCCGGTTCTAATGAAAAACTGTTTTTT. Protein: CSARAGSNEKLFF.

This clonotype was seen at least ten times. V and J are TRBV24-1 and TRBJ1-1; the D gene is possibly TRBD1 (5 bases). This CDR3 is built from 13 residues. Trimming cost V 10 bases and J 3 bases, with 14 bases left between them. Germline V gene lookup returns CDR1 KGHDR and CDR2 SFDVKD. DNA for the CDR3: TGTGCCACTAGGAACAGGATGGACACTGAAGCTTTCTTT. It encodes CATRNRMDTEAFF.

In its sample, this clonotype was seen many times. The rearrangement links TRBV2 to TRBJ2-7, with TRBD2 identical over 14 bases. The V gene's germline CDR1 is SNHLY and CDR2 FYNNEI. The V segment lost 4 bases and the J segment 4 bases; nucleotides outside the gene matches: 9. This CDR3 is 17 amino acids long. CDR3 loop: CASSATGLAGGRYEQYF. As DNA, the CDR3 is TGTGCCAGCAGTGCAACTGGACTAGCGGGAGGTCGATACGAGCAGTACTTC.

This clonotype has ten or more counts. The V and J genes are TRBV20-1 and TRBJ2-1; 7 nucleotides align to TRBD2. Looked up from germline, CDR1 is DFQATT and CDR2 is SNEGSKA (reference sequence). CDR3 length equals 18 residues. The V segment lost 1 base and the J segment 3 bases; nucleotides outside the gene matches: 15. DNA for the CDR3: TGCAGTGCTAGAGTGCATGGGGGGGACCAAAACCTCTACAATGAGCAGTTCTTC. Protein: CSARVHGGDQNLYNEQFF.

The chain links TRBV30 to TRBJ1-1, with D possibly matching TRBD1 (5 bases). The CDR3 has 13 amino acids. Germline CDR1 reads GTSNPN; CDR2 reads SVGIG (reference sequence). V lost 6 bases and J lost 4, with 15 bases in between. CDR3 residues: CACKPGGTTEAFF. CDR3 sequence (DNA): TGTGCCTGCAAACCCGGGGGTACCACTGAAGCTTTCTTT.

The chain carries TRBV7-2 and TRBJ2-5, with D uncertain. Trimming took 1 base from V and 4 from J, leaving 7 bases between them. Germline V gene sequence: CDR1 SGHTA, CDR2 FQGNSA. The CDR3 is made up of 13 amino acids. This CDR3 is CASSLEVGETQYF. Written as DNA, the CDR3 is TGTGCCAGCAGCTTAGAGGTTGGAGAGACCCAGTACTTC.

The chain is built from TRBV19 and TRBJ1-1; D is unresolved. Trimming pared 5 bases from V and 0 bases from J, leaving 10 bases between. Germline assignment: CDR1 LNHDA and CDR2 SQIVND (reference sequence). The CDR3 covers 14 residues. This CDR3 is CASSQQTMNTEAFF. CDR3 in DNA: TGTGCCAGTAGTCAACAGACAATGAACACTGAAGCTTTCTTT. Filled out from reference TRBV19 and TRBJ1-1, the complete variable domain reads DGGITQSPKYLFRKEGQNVTLSCEQNLNHDAMYWYRQDPGQGLRLIYYSQIVNDFQKGDIAEGYSVSREKKESFPLTVTSAQKNPTAFYLCASSQQTMNTEAFFGQGTRLTVV.

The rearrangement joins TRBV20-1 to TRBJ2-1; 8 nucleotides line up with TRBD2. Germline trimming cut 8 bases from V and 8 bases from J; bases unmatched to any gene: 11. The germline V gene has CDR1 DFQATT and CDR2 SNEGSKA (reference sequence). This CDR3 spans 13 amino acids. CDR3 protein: CSTLERGWDEQFF. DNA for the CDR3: TGCAGTACCCTGGAGCGGGGGTGGGATGAGCAGTTCTTC.

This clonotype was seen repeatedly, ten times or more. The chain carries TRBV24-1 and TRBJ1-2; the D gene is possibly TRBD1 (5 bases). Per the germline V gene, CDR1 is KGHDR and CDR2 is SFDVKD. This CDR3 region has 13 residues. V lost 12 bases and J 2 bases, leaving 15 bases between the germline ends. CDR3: CAPRGYRNYGYTF. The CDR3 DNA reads TGTGCCCCCCGAGGATACAGGAACTATGGCTACACCTTC.

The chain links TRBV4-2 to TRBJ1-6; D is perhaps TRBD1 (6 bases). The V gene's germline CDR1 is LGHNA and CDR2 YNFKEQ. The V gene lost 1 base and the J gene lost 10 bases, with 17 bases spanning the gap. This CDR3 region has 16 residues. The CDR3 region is CASSQAVRGVWSPLHF. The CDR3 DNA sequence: TGTGCCAGCAGCCAAGCCGTTAGGGGGGTCTGGTCACCCCTCCACTTT.

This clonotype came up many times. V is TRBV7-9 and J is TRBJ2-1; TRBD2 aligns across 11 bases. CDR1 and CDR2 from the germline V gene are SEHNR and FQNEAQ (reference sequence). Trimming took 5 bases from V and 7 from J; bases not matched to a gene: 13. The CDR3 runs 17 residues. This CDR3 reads CASSPRAGTSGRNEQFF. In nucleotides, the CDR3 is TGTGCCAGCAGCCCCCGGGCCGGGACTAGCGGCAGAAATGAGCAGTTCTTC.

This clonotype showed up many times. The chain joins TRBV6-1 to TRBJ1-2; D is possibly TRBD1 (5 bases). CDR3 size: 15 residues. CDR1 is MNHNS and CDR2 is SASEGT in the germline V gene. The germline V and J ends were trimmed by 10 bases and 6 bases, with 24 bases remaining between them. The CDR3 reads CATQPFRGKGDGYTF. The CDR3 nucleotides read TGTGCCACGCAACCCTTCCGGGGCAAAGGGGATGGCTACACCTTC.

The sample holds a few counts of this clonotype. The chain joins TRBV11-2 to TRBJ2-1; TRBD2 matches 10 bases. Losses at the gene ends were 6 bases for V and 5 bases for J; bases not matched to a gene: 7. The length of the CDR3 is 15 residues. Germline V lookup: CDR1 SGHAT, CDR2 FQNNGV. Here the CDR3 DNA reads TGTGCCAGCAGGTACCTAGCGGGAGTGCACAATGAGCAGTTCTTC. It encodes CASRYLAGVHNEQFF.

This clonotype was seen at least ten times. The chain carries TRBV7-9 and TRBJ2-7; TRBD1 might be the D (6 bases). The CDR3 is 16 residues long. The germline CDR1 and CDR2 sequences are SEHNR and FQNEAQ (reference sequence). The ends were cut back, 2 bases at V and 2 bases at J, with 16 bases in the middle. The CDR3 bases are TGTGCCAGCAGCTTAATTACAGGGCCAAGTACCTACGAGCAGTACTTC. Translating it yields CASSLITGPSTYEQYF.

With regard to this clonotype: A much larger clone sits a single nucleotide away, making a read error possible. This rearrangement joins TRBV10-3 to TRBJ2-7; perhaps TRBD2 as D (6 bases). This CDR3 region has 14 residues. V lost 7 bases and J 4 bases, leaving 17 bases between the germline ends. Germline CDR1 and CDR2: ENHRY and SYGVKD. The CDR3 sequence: CAINLTGEGYEQYF. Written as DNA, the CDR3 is TGTGCCATCAACCTAACGGGAGAAGGTTACGAGCAGTACTTC.

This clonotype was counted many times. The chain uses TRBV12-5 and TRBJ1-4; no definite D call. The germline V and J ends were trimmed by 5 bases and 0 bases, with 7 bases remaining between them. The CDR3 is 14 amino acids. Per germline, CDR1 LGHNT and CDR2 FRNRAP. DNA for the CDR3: TGTGCTAGTGGTCTTCAAGCAACTAATGAAAAACTGTTTTTT. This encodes CASGLQATNEKLFF.

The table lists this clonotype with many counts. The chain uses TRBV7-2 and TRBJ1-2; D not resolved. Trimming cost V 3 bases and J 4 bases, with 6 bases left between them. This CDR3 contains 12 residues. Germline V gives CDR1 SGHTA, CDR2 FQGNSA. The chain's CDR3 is CASSFFPYGYTF. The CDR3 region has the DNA TGTGCCAGCAGCTTCTTCCCCTATGGCTACACCTTC.

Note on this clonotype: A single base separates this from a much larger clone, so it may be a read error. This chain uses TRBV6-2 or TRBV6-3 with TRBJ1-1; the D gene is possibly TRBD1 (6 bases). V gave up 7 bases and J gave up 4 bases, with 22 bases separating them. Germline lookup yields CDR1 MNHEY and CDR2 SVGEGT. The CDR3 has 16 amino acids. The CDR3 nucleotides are TGTGCCAGCACCCGACCCCGCCTTCAGGGGATCACTGAAGCTTTCTTT. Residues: CASTRPRLQGITEAFF.

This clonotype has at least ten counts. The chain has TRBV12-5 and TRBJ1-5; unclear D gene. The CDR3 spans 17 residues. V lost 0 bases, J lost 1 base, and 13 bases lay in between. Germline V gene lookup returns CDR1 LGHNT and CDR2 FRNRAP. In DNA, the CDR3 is TGTGCTAGTGGTTTGGTACTAGGTGGACCGAGCAATCAGCCCCAGCATTTT. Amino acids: CASGLVLGGPSNQPQHF.

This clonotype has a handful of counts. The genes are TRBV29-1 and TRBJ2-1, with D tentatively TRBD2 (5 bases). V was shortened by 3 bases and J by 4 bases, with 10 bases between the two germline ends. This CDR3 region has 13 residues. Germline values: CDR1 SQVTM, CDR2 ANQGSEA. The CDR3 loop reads CSVEVRAYNEQFF. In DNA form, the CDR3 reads TGCAGCGTTGAGGTGAGGGCTTACAATGAGCAGTTCTTC.